These 14 T cell receptor beta chains were all obtained from the same sample, sequenced in a study of cytomegalovirus exposure and HLA in healthy donors. Primers for the PCR totalled 60 Vbeta and 13 Jbeta. Using immunoSEQ multiplex PCR, the repertoire was profiled, and TCRdb retains in-frame clones only, with some absent. Its listing shows about 160,000 clones. The source material was PBMCs. Receptors were obtained from a man in his thirties or forties in good health and CMV-seronegative.

The chain links TRBV7-2 to TRBJ2-4, with TRBD2 identical over 7 bases. The CDR3 contains 19 residues. Losses at the gene ends were 2 bases for V and 4 bases for J; bases not matched to a gene: 17. From germline, CDR1 is SGHTA and CDR2 FQGNSA. The CDR3 region is CASSLRSGRGRADKNIQYF. CDR3 nucleotides: TGTGCCAGCAGCTTAAGGTCGGGGAGGGGTAGAGCCGATAAAAACATTCAGTACTTC. The entire variable domain, with the rest obtained from reference TRBV7-2 and TRBJ2-4, is as follows: GAGVSQSPSNKVTEKGKDVELRCDPISGHTALYWYRQSLGQGLEFLIYFQGNSAPDKSGLPSDRFSAERTGGSVSTLTIQRTQQEDSAVYLCASSLRSGRGRADKNIQYFGAGTRLSVL.

CDR3: CASSLVTGMNTEAFF. The CDR3 DNA reads as TGTGCCAGCAGCTTAGTGACAGGCATGAACACTGAAGCTTTCTTT. This sequence joins TRBV7-9 and TRBJ1-1; D might be TRBD1 (6 bases). This CDR3 region has 15 residues. Germline V gene data show CDR1 as SEHNR and CDR2 as FQNEAQ (reference sequence). V gave up 1 base and J gave up 0 bases, with 9 bases separating them.

In the case of this clone: Other DNA sequences within the sample encode an identical CDR3. This chain uses TRBV6-4 with TRBJ2-2; 7 bases line up with TRBD2. Germline lookup yields CDR1 MRHNA and CDR2 SNTAGT. V shed 2 bases and J 3 bases; nucleotides not matched to a gene: 0. The CDR3 is made up of 14 amino acids. CDR3 protein: CASSDGRDTGELFF. DNA of the CDR3: TGTGCCAGCAGTGACGGGAGGGACACCGGGGAGCTGTTTTTT.

The chain recombines TRBV10-3 with TRBJ2-7; 12 nucleotides match TRBD2. Germline CDR1 reads ENHRY; CDR2 reads SYGVKD. The CDR3 is made up of 20 amino acids. V shed 3 bases and J 2 bases; nucleotides not matched to a gene: 17. Written as DNA, the CDR3 is TGTGCCATCAGTGATAATACCCAACTAGCGGGAGGAAAAAAGGCCTACGAGCAGTACTTC. Protein: CAISDNTQLAGGKKAYEQYF.

This chain uses TRBV30 with TRBJ2-7; 12 bases line up with TRBD2. Per germline, CDR1 GTSNPN and CDR2 SVGIG (reference sequence). V lost 3 bases, J lost 4 bases, and 7 bases stayed unmatched. The CDR3 extends over 15 amino acids. CDR3 loop: CAWRRLAGANYEQYF. The CDR3 nucleotides are TGTGCCTGGAGAAGACTAGCGGGAGCTAATTACGAGCAGTACTTC.

CDR3 DNA sequence: TGTGCCAGCTCACCTATCCCCTCAGGATCCGGGGAGCTGTTTTTT. Translation gives CASSPIPSGSGELFF. The chain has TRBV18 and TRBJ2-2; no clear D gene. Germline assignment: CDR1 KGHSH and CDR2 LQKENI. The V and J ends lost 3 bases and 6 bases respectively, with 14 bases between them. The length of the CDR3 is 15 residues.

The gene calls are TRBV29-1 and TRBJ1-1, with unresolved D. CDR3 length equals 13 residues. Germline-derived CDR1 and CDR2 are SQVTM and ANQGSEA. Trimming removed 5 bases at V and 0 bases at J, with 10 bases between. CDR3 in DNA: TGCAGCGTTTTGAAGAACATGAACACTGAAGCTTTCTTT. This gives the protein CSVLKNMNTEAFF.

The V gene is TRBV10-3, the J gene TRBJ2-5; possibly TRBD2 for D (5 bases). With the DNA end fitting TRBJ2-7 better, the J assignment may be wrong. The germline CDR1 and CDR2 sequences are ENHRY and SYGVKD. The CDR3 covers 16 residues. CDR3 amino acids: CAISGYVEGFSYEQYF. DNA of the CDR3: TGTGCCATCAGTGGGTATGTTGAGGGCTTCTCCTACGAGCAGTACTTC.

The chain employs TRBV14 and TRBJ1-1; 7 nucleotides align to TRBD1. The germline CDR1 and CDR2 sequences are SGHDN and FVKESK. The CDR3 is 15 amino acids. J gave up 6 bases and V 1 base, and 8 bases lay outside the gene matches. The CDR3 region is CASSQVARGYAEAFF. In DNA, the CDR3 is TGTGCCAGCAGCCAAGTCGCCAGGGGGTACGCTGAAGCTTTCTTT.

The chain couples TRBV29-1 to TRBJ1-2, with D possibly being TRBD1 (6 bases). Trimming took off 6 bases at V and 3 bases at J, with 20 bases between the two ends. This CDR3 is built from 15 residues. The germline V gene encodes CDR1 SQVTM and CDR2 ANQGSEA. The CDR3: CSVGVSGDNDYGYTF. The CDR3 DNA reads as TGCAGCGTGGGAGTTTCAGGGGATAATGACTATGGCTACACCTTC. Combining the CDR3 with reference TRBV29-1 and TRBJ1-2 gives the whole variable domain SAVISQKPSRDICQRGTSLTIQCQVDSQVTMMFWYRQQPGQSLTLIATANQGSEATYESGFVIDKFPISRPNLTFSTLTVSNMSPEDSSIYLCSVGVSGDNDYGYTFGSGTRLTVV.

The chain employs TRBV10-3 and TRBJ2-5; 8 bases align to TRBD2. With the DNA end fitting TRBJ2-7 better, the J assignment may be wrong. The germline V gene encodes CDR1 ENHRY and CDR2 SYGVKD. The CDR3 spans 14 residues. The DNA of the CDR3 is TGTGCCATCAGTGAGCGGGAGGGCCTCCTCGAGCAGTACTTC. Translated, it gives CAISEREGLLEQYF.

CDR3 residues: CSVLSDFGYTF. The CDR3, as DNA: TGCAGCGTTCTTAGTGACTTTGGCTACACCTTC. This chain links TRBV29-1 with TRBJ1-2; unclear D gene. The V and J ends lost 5 bases and 7 bases respectively, with 11 bases between them. The CDR3 extends over 11 amino acids. Germline assignment: CDR1 SQVTM and CDR2 ANQGSEA.

The chain carries TRBV21-1 and TRBJ2-3; the table assigns TRBD2, which was not confirmed against the DNA. TRBV21-1 counts as a pseudogene. This CDR3 is built from 20 residues. CDR3 nucleotide sequence: TGTGCCAGCAGCAAAGGGGGCGAAGAAACACCTAGCGGGAGCACAGATACGCAGTATTTT. Its translation: CASSKGGEETPSGSTDTQYF.

The gene calls are TRBV9 and TRBJ1-1; 9 bases line up with TRBD1. CDR3 length equals 13 residues. The trim removed 3 bases at V and 5 bases at J, leaving 2 bases unmatched. The germline V gene has CDR1 SGDLS and CDR2 YYNGEE. The CDR3 loop reads CASSADRGTEAFF. The CDR3 bases are TGTGCCAGCAGCGCAGACAGGGGGACTGAAGCTTTCTTT.